A single sample is the source of the 8 T cell receptor beta chains below, sequenced in a study of T cell changes during pregnancy in multiple sclerosis. Sequenced by immunoSEQ multiplex PCR; TCRdb stores in-frame clones only, minus some. The repertoire holds 12,000 to 15,000 clones, with approximately 95% as singletons. The material sequenced was peripheral blood, taken in the second trimester of pregnancy. All receptors come from a female donor in good health, enrolled as a control in a pregnancy study.

This chain connects TRBV7-2 to TRBJ1-2, with D perhaps matching TRBD1 (5 bases). Per germline, CDR1 SGHTA and CDR2 FQGNSA. The V end was cut by 1 base, the J end by 4 bases, with 10 bases between. This CDR3 is 14 amino acids long. The CDR3 loop is CASSLGQTFYGYTF. The CDR3 bases are TGTGCCAGCAGCTTAGGACAGACATTCTATGGCTACACCTTC.

The chain carries TRBV19 and TRBJ2-1; 9 bases map to TRBD2. The CDR3 runs 17 residues. Germline lookup yields CDR1 LNHDA and CDR2 SQIVND (reference sequence). The ends lost 3 bases at V and 5 bases at J; junction bases unmatched: 11. For the CDR3, the DNA is TGTGCCAGTAGTATTCTGGCGGCAGGCGGGAGGGACAATGAGCAGTTCTTC. Translating it yields CASSILAAGGRDNEQFF.

V and J are TRBV7-8 and TRBJ2-7; D is ambiguous. The CDR3 covers 14 residues. Per the germline V gene, CDR1 is SGHVS and CDR2 is FQNEAQ. V was cut by 2 bases and J by 3 bases, with 11 bases left in between. CDR3 in amino acids: CASSLMSLDYEQYF. The DNA for the CDR3 is TGTGCCAGCAGCTTAATGTCGCTAGACTACGAGCAGTACTTC.

V is TRBV11-2 and J is TRBJ2-1; 14 bases line up with TRBD2. The CDR3 length is 16 residues. CDR1 is SGHAT, CDR2 FQNNGV, per germline. V lost 5 bases and J lost 7; bases outside the gene matches: 7. The CDR3 bases are TGTGCCAGCAGCCACGGGACTAGCGGGAGTCGAAATGAGCAGTTCTTC. Encoded protein: CASSHGTSGSRNEQFF.

V gene TRBV4-3 combines with J gene TRBJ2-7; D is perhaps TRBD1 (6 bases). Trimming took off 6 bases at V and 3 bases at J, with 12 bases between the two ends. Germline V lookup: CDR1 LGHNA, CDR2 YSLEER. The CDR3 spans 13 residues. The CDR3 DNA follows: TGCGCCAGCAGTCTGGACAGCTTCTACGAGCAGTACTTC. This gives the protein CASSLDSFYEQYF.

The chain combines TRBV5-4 with TRBJ2-3, with TRBD1 identical over 8 bases. The germline V gene has CDR1 SGHNT and CDR2 YYREEE (reference sequence). V was pared by 0 bases and J by 1 base, with 4 bases of the junction left unmatched. The CDR3 extends over 16 amino acids. CDR3 in DNA: TGTGCCAGCAGCTTGGGGAAGGACAGGGGCACAGATACGCAGTATTTT. Translated, it gives CASSLGKDRGTDTQYF.

J is TRBJ1-1 and V is TRBV7-9, with a tentative D call TRBD1 (5 bases). CDR3 length: 13 residues. The germline V and J ends were trimmed by 5 bases and 6 bases, with 13 bases remaining between them. Germline loops: CDR1 SEHNR, CDR2 FQNEAQ (reference sequence). The CDR3 loop is CASSTGNLAEAFF. The CDR3, as DNA: TGTGCCAGCAGCACAGGTAACTTAGCTGAAGCTTTCTTT.

The chain employs TRBV29-1 and TRBJ1-2; TRBD1 agrees at 7 bases. Germline assignment: CDR1 SQVTM and CDR2 ANQGSEA. This CDR3 comprises 11 residues. The trim removed 5 bases at V and 6 bases at J, leaving 3 bases unmatched. The CDR3 DNA reads as TGCAGCGTTCAGGGGGTGGATGGCTACACCTTC. It translates to CSVQGVDGYTF.